This entry lists 26 T cell receptor beta chains sequenced from one sample in a study of control samples from healthy donors and cancer patients. This table comes from immunoSEQ multiplex PCR, and its TCRdb copy is limited to in-frame clones, with some not included. The sample lists some 140,000 clones, about nine tenths occurring once. Sequenced: blood. The receptors were gathered from a woman aged 30 to 39 in good health.

J is TRBJ2-7 and V is TRBV9, with TRBD2 matching over 12 bases. The V gene end was trimmed by 4 bases and the J gene end by 6 bases; junction bases not matched to a gene: 8. The CDR3 is 15 residues long. The germline V gene encodes CDR1 SGDLS and CDR2 YYNGEE. CDR3 coding DNA: TGTGCCAGCAGCCCACAGGGGGGACTAGCGGGCGAGCAGTACTTC. Translation: CASSPQGGLAGEQYF.

The chain is built from TRBV4-2 and TRBJ2-3, with D possibly being TRBD2 (6 bases). In germline, CDR1 is LGHNA, CDR2 YNFKEQ. This CDR3 has 17 residues. V was clipped by 0 bases and J by 1 base, with 14 bases between them. CDR3 sequence (DNA): TGTGCCAGCAGCCAAGACTACGCGACTAGAGGCACAGATACGCAGTATTTT. Its translation is CASSQDYATRGTDTQYF.

V gene TRBV7-6 combines with J gene TRBJ2-2; TRBD2 matches 13 bases. Germline V gives CDR1 SGHVS, CDR2 FNYEAQ. There are 16 residues in the CDR3. The J segment lost 6 bases and the V segment lost 3 bases, leaving 4 bases of the junction unmatched. The CDR3 DNA reads TGTGCCAGCAGCTTTACTAGCGGGAGGGCCGCCGGGGAGCTGTTTTTT. This codes for CASSFTSGRAAGELFF. Looking up the rest from reference TRBV7-6 and TRBJ2-2 gives the full variable domain: GAGVSQSPRYKVTKRGQDVALRCDPISGHVSLYWYRQALGQGPEFLTYFNYEAQQDKSGLPNDRFSAERPEGSISTLTIQRTEQRDSAMYRCASSFTSGRAAGELFFGEGSRLTVL.

The rearrangement joins TRBV30 to TRBJ1-4, with D uncertain. Trimming took off 0 bases at V and 1 base at J, with 6 bases between the two ends. This CDR3 contains 14 residues. The germline CDR1 and CDR2 sequences are GTSNPN and SVGIG (reference sequence). The CDR3 protein is CAWSVLRTNEKLFF. DNA of the CDR3: TGTGCCTGGAGTGTACTAAGAACTAATGAAAAACTGTTTTTT. The full variable domain, rest sourced from reference TRBV30 and TRBJ1-4, is SQTIHQWPATLVQPVGSPLSLECTVEGTSNPNLYWYRQAAGRGLQLLFYSVGIGQISSEVPQNLSASRPQDRQFILSSKKLLLSDSGFYLCAWSVLRTNEKLFFGSGTQLSVL.

The chain combines TRBV19 with TRBJ2-7, with a weak D call TRBD2 (7 bases). Looked up from germline, CDR1 is LNHDA and CDR2 is SQIVND (reference sequence). The CDR3 has 16 residues. V gave up 6 bases and J gave up 4 bases, with 22 bases separating them. The CDR3 coding sequence is TGTGCCAGTAGCACGTTAGGGGGGGCAACCTTATACGAGCAGTACTTC. Protein sequence: CASSTLGGATLYEQYF. The full variable domain, rest sourced from reference TRBV19 and TRBJ2-7, is DGGITQSPKYLFRKEGQNVTLSCEQNLNHDAMYWYRQDPGQGLRLIYYSQIVNDFQKGDIAEGYSVSREKKESFPLTVTSAQKNPTAFYLCASSTLGGATLYEQYFGPGTRLTVT.

CDR3 bases: TGTGCCAGCAGCCTAGGGCGGGGGGCCTACGAGCAGTACTTC. Encoded protein: CASSLGRGAYEQYF. The V call is TRBV7-3, the J call TRBJ2-7, with 8 bases lining up with TRBD2. J gave up 2 bases and V 5 bases, and 5 bases lay outside the gene matches. Germline CDR1 is SGHTA and CDR2 is FQGTGA. This CDR3 region has 14 residues.

V usage is TRBV25-1 and J usage is TRBJ1-1; D may be TRBD1 (6 bases). Germline-derived CDR1 and CDR2 are MGHDK and SYGVNS. V lost 6 bases, J lost 1 base, and 9 bases lay in between. The CDR3 sequence is 13 residues long. The CDR3 sequence is CASRLQGNTEAFF. CDR3 sequence (DNA): TGTGCCAGCAGACTACAGGGGAACACTGAAGCTTTCTTT.

The chain uses TRBV4-1 and TRBJ1-1; D gene ambiguous. Germline-derived CDR1 and CDR2 are MGHRA and YSYEKL. The CDR3 contains 14 residues. Trimming took 0 bases from V and 4 from J, leaving 9 bases between them. As DNA, the CDR3 is TGCGCCAGCAGCCAAGATCCGGTGCGCACTGAAGCTTTCTTT. Its protein product is CASSQDPVRTEAFF.

The V and J genes are TRBV6-5 and TRBJ1-5, with a possible D match to TRBD1 (5 bases). The CDR3 is 16 residues long. The germline V gene has CDR1 MNHEY and CDR2 SVGAGI. V dropped 4 bases and J dropped 7 bases, with 20 bases sitting between them. The CDR3, as DNA: TGTGCCAGCAGTTTACGGGGGAGGGGAGGACAACAGCCCCAGCATTTT. Translation: CASSLRGRGGQQPQHF.

This chain uses TRBV12-3 or TRBV12-4 with TRBJ2-5; D is unclear. The V end was cut by 3 bases, the J end by 4 bases, with 9 bases between. The CDR3 has 13 residues. CDR3 sequence (DNA): TGTGCCAGCAGTTTCGAAGCCTCAGAGACCCAGTACTTC. Its translation is CASSFEASETQYF.

V gene TRBV24-1 combines with J gene TRBJ2-1; 8 nucleotides align to TRBD2. Germline values: CDR1 KGHDR, CDR2 SFDVKD. This CDR3 contains 15 residues. The V and J ends lost 5 bases and 6 bases, in that order; junction bases with no gene match: 8. This CDR3 reads CATSAGTGRVNEQFF. The CDR3 DNA reads as TGTGCCACCAGTGCCGGGACCGGGAGGGTCAATGAGCAGTTCTTC.

This chain joins TRBV9 and TRBJ1-1; maybe TRBD1 (6 bases). The CDR3 sequence is 13 residues long. The ends were cut back, 2 bases at V and 3 bases at J, with 8 bases in the middle. Germline lookup yields CDR1 SGDLS and CDR2 YYNGEE. The CDR3 DNA is TGTGCCAGCAGCGTGGGGGCCCACACTGAAGCTTTCTTT. Translation gives CASSVGAHTEAFF.

V is TRBV6-5 and J is TRBJ2-7; TRBD2 aligns across 12 bases. J gave up 3 bases and V 10 bases, and 4 bases lay outside the gene matches. CDR1 MNHEY and CDR2 SVGAGI come from the germline V gene. The CDR3 is made up of 13 amino acids. This CDR3 is CATRTSGIYEQYF. CDR3 DNA: TGTGCCACCAGGACTAGCGGGATCTACGAGCAGTACTTC.

J is TRBJ2-7 and V is TRBV11-2, with D unresolved. Trimming shortened V by 7 bases and J by 3 bases, and 13 bases separated the two germline ends. Germline CDR1 reads SGHAT; CDR2 reads FQNNGV. CDR3 length: 13 residues. The CDR3 DNA reads as TGTGCCAGCACCCTAAACAGAGGCTACGAGCAGTACTTC. Residues: CASTLNRGYEQYF.

In this sample, this clone turned up a few times. The chain's CDR3 is CASTPGLGGPGTQYF. Written as DNA, the CDR3 is TGTGCCAGCACCCCGGGACTAGGGGGGCCGGGTACGCAGTATTTT. V gene TRBV2 combines with J gene TRBJ2-3, with 8 bases lining up with TRBD2. Per germline, CDR1 SNHLY and CDR2 FYNNEI. This CDR3 spans 15 amino acids. Losses at the gene ends were 7 bases for V and 8 bases for J; bases not matched to a gene: 14.

The rearrangement joins TRBV5-6 to TRBJ1-1; possibly TRBD1 for D (6 bases). The CDR3 totals 15 residues. Germline V CDR1 and CDR2: SGHDT, YYEEEE. V lost 1 base, J lost 1 base, and 11 bases lay in between. The CDR3 sequence: CASSLMTGWNTEAFF. CDR3 DNA: TGTGCCAGCAGCTTGATGACAGGATGGAACACTGAAGCTTTCTTT.

The genes are TRBV2 and TRBJ2-6; 7 positions match TRBD2. J was trimmed by 0 bases and V by 8 bases; bases with no gene match: 13. Per the germline V gene, CDR1 is SNHLY and CDR2 is FYNNEI. The CDR3 sequence is 18 residues long. The CDR3 coding sequence is TGTGCCAGCCAACCGGGAGGACTATCCCCCTCTGGGGCCAACGTCCTGACTTTC. Its translation is CASQPGGLSPSGANVLTF.

The chain combines TRBV3-1 (or the pseudogene TRBV3-2) with TRBJ1-6; unclear D gene. Germline CDR1 LGHDT, CDR2 YNNKEL (reference sequence). The CDR3 has 16 amino acids. Trimming took off 4 bases at V and 7 bases at J, with 17 bases between the two ends. DNA of the CDR3: TGTGCCAGCAGCCCCTCAAATGTGGCGGGGAATTCACCCCTCCACTTT. Translated, it gives CASSPSNVAGNSPLHF.

The gene calls are TRBV19 and TRBJ2-3, with a weak D call TRBD1 (5 bases). V was pared by 4 bases and J by 5 bases, with 19 bases between. This CDR3 contains 16 residues. Germline V gene data show CDR1 as LNHDA and CDR2 as SQIVND (reference sequence). The CDR3 DNA follows: TGTGCCAGTAGTAATAATCGTGTTCAGGGCCGAGATACGCAGTATTTT. It translates to CASSNNRVQGRDTQYF.

The V gene is TRBV11-2, the J gene TRBJ2-1; TRBD2 might be the D (6 bases). Germline V gene sequence: CDR1 SGHAT, CDR2 FQNNGV. CDR3 length: 15 amino acids. The V end was cut by 6 bases, the J end by 5 bases, with 17 bases between. CDR3 nucleotides: TGTGCCAGCAGTCTAGTTAGGAGGGGTCACAATGAGCAGTTCTTC. It specifies CASSLVRRGHNEQFF.

This clone occurred once. This rearrangement joins TRBV7-2 to TRBJ2-1, with 12 bases identical to TRBD2. The ends lost 4 bases at V and 6 bases at J; junction bases unmatched: 7. CDR1 is SGHTA, CDR2 FQGNSA, per germline. CDR3 size: 16 residues. CDR3 amino acids: CASSSRTSGIINEQFF. CDR3 sequence (DNA): TGTGCCAGCAGCTCCCGGACTAGCGGGATAATCAATGAGCAGTTCTTC.

This clone was recorded once. The chain carries TRBV10-3 and TRBJ1-2, with D unclear. Germline V gene data show CDR1 as ENHRY and CDR2 as SYGVKD. The CDR3 is made up of 13 amino acids. V shed 4 bases and J shed 6 bases, with 12 bases lying between them. The CDR3 loop reads CAISGPEVNGYTF. CDR3 DNA: TGTGCCATCAGTGGTCCAGAGGTGAATGGCTACACCTTC.

V and J are TRBV18 and TRBJ2-3; 10 bases map to TRBD1. The CDR3 is made up of 16 amino acids. Germline trimming cut 1 base from V and 4 bases from J; bases unmatched to any gene: 5. CDR1 and CDR2 from the germline V gene are KGHSH and LQKENI. The CDR3 protein is CASSPQGTGAADTQYF. In nucleotides, the CDR3 is TGTGCCAGCTCACCACAGGGGACAGGGGCAGCAGATACGCAGTATTTT.

The rearrangement uses TRBV19 and TRBJ1-5, with 8 positions matching TRBD1. Germline CDR1 and CDR2: LNHDA and SQIVND (reference sequence). This CDR3 comprises 15 residues. Losses at the gene ends were 8 bases for V and 2 bases for J; bases not matched to a gene: 8. CDR3 bases: TGTGCCAGTTCCAGGGGGCTGGTAGGCAATCAGCCCCAGCATTTT. Amino acids: CASSRGLVGNQPQHF.

The chain employs TRBV7-2 and TRBJ2-2; a possible D gene is TRBD1 (5 bases). Trimming stripped 6 bases from V and 4 bases from J, with 9 bases between. This CDR3 spans 13 amino acids. Germline V gives CDR1 SGHTA, CDR2 FQGNSA. CDR3: CASRAGITGELFF. DNA for the CDR3: TGTGCCAGCAGGGCAGGGATCACCGGGGAGCTGTTTTTT.

This chain uses TRBV9 with TRBJ2-2; TRBD2 matches at 10 bases. This CDR3 comprises 16 residues. The trim removed 2 bases at V and 4 bases at J, leaving 5 bases unmatched. The germline CDR1 and CDR2 sequences are SGDLS and YYNGEE. The CDR3 here is CASSVLAGVGTGELFF. The DNA for the CDR3 is TGTGCCAGCAGCGTCCTAGCGGGAGTAGGCACCGGGGAGCTGTTTTTT.